The 29 T cell receptor beta chains reported below all come from one sample, sequenced in a study of T-cell reconstitution after alpha-beta-depleted transplantation in children. During its preparation, the TCRbeta library received unique molecular identifiers. TCRdb fed the PCR reads into MiXCR, producing one record per CDR3 protein. Among hundreds of thousands of distinct CDR3 sequences listed, roughly 13% were seen once. The input for sequencing was PBMCs, mostly from graft donor cells, taken 360 days after TCRalphabeta/CD19-depleted stem cell transplant. All receptors derive from a male patient younger than 18 who had a stem cell transplant for acute myeloid leukemia, so the T cells may come from the graft donor.

This clonotype has ten or more counts. The chain has TRBV29-1 and TRBJ2-7, with 8 bases aligning to TRBD1. Germline loops: CDR1 SQVTM, CDR2 ANQGSEA. J gave up 6 bases and V 6 bases, and 7 bases lay outside the gene matches. This CDR3 is 12 amino acids long. CDR3 coding DNA: TGCAGCGTACGACAGGGGATAGGCGAGCAGTACTTC. Protein product: CSVRQGIGEQYF.

CDR3 coding DNA: TGTGCCAGCAGCCTCCAAGGGACCAGCAAGACCCAGTACTTC. This translates into CASSLQGTSKTQYF. The chain carries TRBV28 and TRBJ2-5; D is possibly TRBD1 or TRBD2 (5 bases each). Germline V gene lookup returns CDR1 MDHEN and CDR2 SYDVKM. This CDR3 has 14 amino acids. The V end was cut by 6 bases, the J end by 6 bases, with 17 bases between. The variable domain in full, completed from reference TRBV28 and TRBJ2-5, reads DVKVTQSSRYLVKRTGEKVFLECVQDMDHENMFWYRQDPGLGLRLIYFSYDVKMKEKGDIPEGYSVSREKKERFSLILESASTNQTSMYLCASSLQGTSKTQYFGPGTRLLVL.

This chain connects TRBV14 to TRBJ2-5; 8 bases are a match to TRBD2. The V and J ends lost 4 bases and 7 bases, in that order; junction bases with no gene match: 8. There are 14 residues in the CDR3. Germline V lookup: CDR1 SGHDN, CDR2 FVKESK. CDR3 amino acids: CASSPSGGQGTQYF. In DNA form, the CDR3 reads TGTGCCAGCAGCCCCAGCGGGGGCCAGGGGACCCAGTACTTC.

This clonotype was seen more than once but under ten times. The chain uses TRBV20-1 and TRBJ2-1; maybe TRBD2 (5 bases). Germline V gives CDR1 DFQATT, CDR2 SNEGSKA (reference sequence). Trimming pared 4 bases from V and 3 bases from J, leaving 16 bases between. This CDR3 comprises 15 residues. Here the CDR3 reads CSATPGKRNYNEQFF. The CDR3 DNA reads as TGCAGTGCTACCCCCGGTAAGCGGAACTACAATGAGCAGTTCTTC.

This clonotype was found a few times. This rearrangement joins TRBV7-9 to TRBJ2-3; TRBD2 matches at 11 bases. Germline CDR1 and CDR2: SEHNR and FQNEAQ (reference sequence). This CDR3 contains 17 residues. The V gene end was trimmed by 5 bases and the J gene end by 3 bases; junction bases not matched to a gene: 10. CDR3 DNA sequence: TGTGCCAGCAGCGCTCGACTAGCGGGATTACAGACAGATACGCAGTATTTT. This codes for CASSARLAGLQTDTQYF.

This clonotype was found many times. For the CDR3, the DNA is TGCGCCAGCAGCTTGGTCTGGGAGACTAGGTTCTCCAATGAGCAGTTCTTC. This translates into CASSLVWETRFSNEQFF. This chain connects TRBV5-1 to TRBJ2-1; maybe TRBD2 (6 bases). V was shortened by 0 bases and J by 6 bases, with 19 bases between the two germline ends. Germline V gene data show CDR1 as SGHRS and CDR2 as YFSETQ. The length of the CDR3 is 17 residues.

This clonotype has ten or more counts. The chain links TRBV7-9 to TRBJ1-5, with a possible D match to TRBD1 (5 bases). CDR3 length: 14 residues. V lost 1 base and J 7 bases, leaving 11 bases between the germline ends. CDR1 and CDR2 from the germline V gene are SEHNR and FQNEAQ (reference sequence). The CDR3 protein is CASSLGGVGQPQHF. The CDR3 nucleotides read TGTGCCAGCAGCTTAGGGGGGGTCGGACAGCCCCAGCATTTT. Full variable domain (rest looked up from reference TRBV7-9 and TRBJ1-5): DTGVSQNPRHKITKRGQNVTFRCDPISEHNRLYWYRQTLGQGPEFLTYFQNEAQLEKSRLLSDRFSAERPKGSFSTLEIQRTEQGDSAMYLCASSLGGVGQPQHFGDGTRLSIL.

This chain connects TRBV6-6 to TRBJ2-3; 12 bases align to TRBD2. The CDR3 is 18 residues long. Germline CDR1 reads MNHNY; CDR2 reads SVGAGI (reference sequence). J lost 0 bases, V lost 3 bases, and 7 bases had no gene match. CDR3 nucleotide sequence: TGTGCCAGCAGTTATCTAGCGGGAGGGCCCTATAGCACAGATACGCAGTATTTT. It codes for CASSYLAGGPYSTDTQYF.

V is TRBV20-1 and J is TRBJ2-5, with 7 bases that match TRBD1. This CDR3 is 14 amino acids long. V was pared by 2 bases and J by 8 bases, with 11 bases of the junction left unmatched. Germline CDR1 reads DFQATT; CDR2 reads SNEGSKA (reference sequence). The CDR3 bases are TGCAGTGCTAGACCCCTTGACAGGGTGGGAACCCAGTACTTC. Protein: CSARPLDRVGTQYF.

This clonotype was observed a few times. This chain links TRBV20-1 with TRBJ2-7, with D tentatively TRBD1 (6 bases). The CDR3 runs to 15 residues. CDR1 is DFQATT, CDR2 SNEGSKA, per germline (reference sequence). V lost 5 bases and J lost 0, with 17 bases in between. The CDR3 sequence is CSAFFDRRSSYEQYF. The CDR3 DNA sequence: TGCAGTGCTTTTTTTGACAGGAGGTCCTCCTACGAGCAGTACTTC.

This clonotype was seen more than once but under ten times. J is TRBJ1-3 and V is TRBV20-1; possibly TRBD1 for D (5 bases). The CDR3 is 14 residues long. Trimming removed 5 bases at V and 0 bases at J, with 11 bases between. Germline V gene lookup returns CDR1 DFQATT and CDR2 SNEGSKA (reference sequence). The chain's CDR3 is CSAPHRSSGNTIYF. CDR3 coding DNA: TGCAGTGCTCCCCACAGGTCCTCTGGAAACACCATATATTTT.

This clonotype appeared many times. This rearrangement joins TRBV4-2 to TRBJ2-5; the D gene is possibly TRBD1 (5 bases). CDR1 is LGHNA, CDR2 YNFKEQ, per germline. Between the trimmed V and J ends, which lost 1 base and 2 bases, there was a span of 11 bases. The length of the CDR3 is 15 residues. CDR3 DNA sequence: TGTGCCAGCAGCCAAGGTCAGGGCGAACAAGAGACCCAGTACTTC. Its translation: CASSQGQGEQETQYF.

There are a few counts of this clonotype. This sequence joins TRBV7-2 and TRBJ2-7; D possibly corresponds to TRBD2 (6 bases). Trimming pared 5 bases from V and 3 bases from J, leaving 17 bases between. Germline values: CDR1 SGHTA, CDR2 FQGNSA. The CDR3 covers 15 residues. The CDR3 DNA reads as TGTGCCAGCAGCCCTTTAGCGGACACCTTCTACGAGCAGTACTTC. Amino acid sequence: CASSPLADTFYEQYF.

This clonotype was counted between two and nine times. The rearrangement links TRBV29-1 to TRBJ2-1; the match to TRBD1 covers 8 bases. The trim removed 7 bases at V and 8 bases at J, leaving 4 bases unmatched. Germline V CDR1 and CDR2: SQVTM, ANQGSEA. This CDR3 has 11 residues. The CDR3 DNA follows: TGCAGCGCTACGACAGGGGATGAGCAGTTCTTC. It codes for CSATTGDEQFF.

The chain couples TRBV29-1 to TRBJ2-7, with D perhaps matching TRBD2 (6 bases). The CDR3 sequence is 14 residues long. Germline assignment: CDR1 SQVTM and CDR2 ANQGSEA. V shed 7 bases and J shed 7 bases, with 23 bases lying between them. The chain's CDR3 is CSGVEGVGTGEQYF. The CDR3 DNA reads TGCAGCGGCGTCGAGGGAGTAGGGACTGGTGAGCAGTACTTC.

The genes are TRBV3-1 and TRBJ2-5, with 10 nucleotides matching TRBD2. CDR1 LGHDT and CDR2 YNNKEL come from the germline V gene (reference sequence). J was trimmed by 7 bases and V by 3 bases; bases with no gene match: 14. This CDR3 has 17 amino acids. The CDR3 DNA reads TGTGCCAGCAGCCATCCCGGGCAGCGGGAGGGCCTGGGGACCCAGTACTTC. It translates to CASSHPGQREGLGTQYF.

J is TRBJ2-7 and V is TRBV14; 7 bases are shared with TRBD1. The CDR3 has 16 residues. The germline V gene has CDR1 SGHDN and CDR2 FVKESK. V shed 4 bases and J 3 bases; nucleotides not matched to a gene: 12. CDR3 amino acids: CASSPYRGPGRYEQYF. The DNA for the CDR3 is TGTGCCAGCAGCCCGTACAGGGGACCGGGGCGCTACGAGCAGTACTTC.

This clonotype was counted ten times or more. This chain joins TRBV19 and TRBJ2-1; the match to TRBD2 covers 9 bases. This CDR3 spans 15 amino acids. Germline values: CDR1 LNHDA, CDR2 SQIVND (reference sequence). With 8 bases clipped from V and 3 bases from J, the junction kept 8 bases outside the gene matches. CDR3: CASRLSGSRYNEQFF. The CDR3 DNA sequence: TGTGCCAGTCGCCTTAGCGGGAGCCGCTACAATGAGCAGTTCTTC.

This clonotype was picked up many times. This rearrangement joins TRBV2 to TRBJ2-3; 10 bases are shared with TRBD1. J gave up 1 base and V 5 bases, and 3 bases lay outside the gene matches. The CDR3 has 15 amino acids. CDR1 and CDR2 (germline): SNHLY, FYNNEI. The CDR3 reads CASSSDRGGTDTQYF. In DNA, the CDR3 is TGTGCCAGCAGTTCGGACAGGGGGGGCACAGATACGCAGTATTTT.

This clonotype appeared many times. The chain joins TRBV29-1 to TRBJ2-7, with TRBD2 identical over 9 bases. CDR3 length equals 14 residues. V shed 4 bases and J 0 bases; nucleotides not matched to a gene: 4. Per germline, CDR1 SQVTM and CDR2 ANQGSEA. The CDR3 sequence is CSVVTSGSSYEQYF. In nucleotides, the CDR3 is TGCAGCGTTGTTACTAGCGGGTCCTCCTACGAGCAGTACTTC.

The chain carries TRBV12-3 or TRBV12-4 and TRBJ2-7, with 7 bases matching TRBD1. The CDR3 runs 15 residues. J gave up 1 base and V 6 bases, and 9 bases lay outside the gene matches. CDR3 protein: CASRDTGVPSYEQYF. The CDR3 coding sequence is TGTGCCAGCAGAGATACAGGGGTCCCATCCTACGAGCAGTACTTC.

The rearrangement joins TRBV5-1 to TRBJ2-1; 11 bases align to TRBD2. Germline trimming cut 4 bases from V and 8 bases from J; bases unmatched to any gene: 8. CDR1 is SGHRS, CDR2 YFSETQ, per germline. This CDR3 comprises 15 residues. The CDR3 spells CASSTSGRDIDEQFF. As DNA, the CDR3 is TGCGCCAGCAGCACTAGCGGGAGAGATATAGATGAGCAGTTCTTC.

This CDR3 reads CASSQDFEQGGSSNTGELFF. The CDR3 DNA follows: TGTGCCAGCAGCCAAGATTTCGAACAGGGTGGTAGTTCGAACACCGGGGAGCTGTTTTTT. V gene TRBV4-2 combines with J gene TRBJ2-2; D possibly corresponds to TRBD1 (6 bases). The CDR3 covers 20 residues. V lost 0 bases, J lost 0 bases, and 20 bases lay in between. The germline V gene has CDR1 LGHNA and CDR2 YNFKEQ.

J is TRBJ2-5 and V is TRBV4-2; D perhaps matches TRBD2 (6 bases). The CDR3 is 14 amino acids. CDR1 is LGHNA, CDR2 YNFKEQ, per germline. V was shortened by 0 bases and J by 7 bases, with 12 bases between the two germline ends. Written as DNA, the CDR3 is TGTGCCAGCAGCCAAGATCGTAGGGGAGGGACCCAGTACTTC. This codes for CASSQDRRGGTQYF.

This clonotype has a handful of counts. V is TRBV2 and J is TRBJ2-7; 14 positions agree with TRBD2. Looked up from germline, CDR1 is SNHLY and CDR2 is FYNNEI. The CDR3 length is 18 residues. The V segment lost 4 bases and the J segment 1 base; nucleotides outside the gene matches: 9. The CDR3 loop reads CASSADSGLAGVSYEQYF. The CDR3 nucleotides are TGTGCCAGCAGTGCGGATTCGGGACTAGCGGGAGTGTCCTACGAGCAGTACTTC.

The sample holds a few counts of this clonotype. CDR3 DNA: TGTGCCAGCAGTTACGGACAGCCGCTCTATGGCTACACCTTC. This translates into CASSYGQPLYGYTF. This rearrangement joins TRBV6-5 to TRBJ1-2, with a weak D call TRBD1 (6 bases). CDR1 MNHEY and CDR2 SVGAGI come from the germline V gene. The CDR3 loop spans 14 amino acids. V dropped 2 bases and J dropped 4 bases, with 11 bases sitting between them.

The CDR3 here is CASSLNPENTGELFF. CDR3 nucleotide sequence: TGTGCCAGCAGCTTAAACCCCGAAAACACCGGGGAGCTGTTTTTT. This sequence joins TRBV7-3 and TRBJ2-2; D is unclear. Germline CDR1 reads SGHTA; CDR2 reads FQGTGA. The CDR3 consists of 15 residues. Trimming left V 1 base short and J 2 bases short, with 8 bases between.

The CDR3 loop reads CASSLGREVREQYF. CDR3 bases: TGTGCCAGCAGCTTAGGGCGGGAGGTGAGGGAGCAGTACTTC. This sequence joins TRBV7-3 and TRBJ2-7; 8 bases map to TRBD2. The junction had 7 bases not matched to a gene; V was cut back by 2 bases and J by 7 bases. The germline gives CDR1 SGHTA, CDR2 FQGTGA. This CDR3 contains 14 residues.

This clonotype has at least ten counts. The J gene is TRBJ2-1, the V gene TRBV29-1; no firm D call. The germline CDR1 and CDR2 sequences are SQVTM and ANQGSEA. The germline V and J ends were trimmed by 4 bases and 9 bases, with 10 bases remaining between them. The CDR3 is 11 residues long. Here the CDR3 reads CSVGPLSEQFF. CDR3 DNA sequence: TGCAGCGTTGGTCCCCTGAGTGAGCAGTTCTTC.